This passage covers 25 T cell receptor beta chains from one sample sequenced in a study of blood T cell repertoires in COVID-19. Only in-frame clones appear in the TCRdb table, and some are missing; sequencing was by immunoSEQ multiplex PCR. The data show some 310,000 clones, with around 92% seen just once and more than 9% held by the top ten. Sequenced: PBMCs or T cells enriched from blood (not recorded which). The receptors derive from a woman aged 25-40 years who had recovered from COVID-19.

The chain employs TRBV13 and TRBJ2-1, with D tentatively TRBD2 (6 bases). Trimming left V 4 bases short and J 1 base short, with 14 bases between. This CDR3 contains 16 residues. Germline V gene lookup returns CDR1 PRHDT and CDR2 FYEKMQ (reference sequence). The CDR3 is CASSSREIGSYNEQFF. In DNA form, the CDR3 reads TGTGCCAGCAGCTCGCGGGAAATTGGTTCCTACAATGAGCAGTTCTTC.

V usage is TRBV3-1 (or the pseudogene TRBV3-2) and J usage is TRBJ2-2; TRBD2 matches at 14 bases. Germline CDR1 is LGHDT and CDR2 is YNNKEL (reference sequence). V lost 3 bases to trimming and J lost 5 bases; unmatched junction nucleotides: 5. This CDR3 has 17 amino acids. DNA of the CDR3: TGTGCCAGCAGCCAGCTCGGGACTAGCGGGAGTACCGGGGAGCTGTTTTTT. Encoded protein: CASSQLGTSGSTGELFF.

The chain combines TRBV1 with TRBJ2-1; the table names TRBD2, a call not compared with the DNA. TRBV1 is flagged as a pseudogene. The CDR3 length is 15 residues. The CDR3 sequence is CTSSQEFGRANEQFF. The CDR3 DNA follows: TGCACCAGCAGCCAAGAATTCGGGAGGGCGAATGAGCAGTTCTTC.

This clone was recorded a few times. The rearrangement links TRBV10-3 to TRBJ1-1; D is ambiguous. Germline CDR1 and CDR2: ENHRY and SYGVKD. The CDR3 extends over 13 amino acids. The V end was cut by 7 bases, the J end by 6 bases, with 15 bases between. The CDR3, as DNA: TGTGCCATCACAGGAAATGGTGTCGCTGAAGCTTTCTTT. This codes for CAITGNGVAEAFF.

The CDR3 loop is CATRGTGKPGELFF. The CDR3 DNA follows: TGTGCCACCAGGGGGACAGGAAAGCCCGGGGAGCTGTTTTTT. The chain is built from TRBV24-1 and TRBJ2-2, with 8 bases aligning to TRBD1. The germline gives CDR1 KGHDR, CDR2 SFDVKD. This CDR3 spans 14 amino acids. The J segment lost 6 bases and the V segment lost 7 bases, leaving 6 bases of the junction unmatched.

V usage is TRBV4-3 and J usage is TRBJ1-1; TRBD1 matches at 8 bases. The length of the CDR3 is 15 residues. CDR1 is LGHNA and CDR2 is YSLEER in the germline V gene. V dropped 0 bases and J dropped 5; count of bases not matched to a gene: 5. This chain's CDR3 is CASSQDDRGGTEAFF. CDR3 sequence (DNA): TGCGCCAGCAGCCAAGACGACAGGGGAGGGACTGAAGCTTTCTTT.

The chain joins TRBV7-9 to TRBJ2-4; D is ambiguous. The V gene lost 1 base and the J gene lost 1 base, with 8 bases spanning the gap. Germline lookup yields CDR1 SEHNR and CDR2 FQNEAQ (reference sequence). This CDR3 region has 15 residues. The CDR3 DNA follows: TGTGCCAGCAGCTTAGGAGGTCTGGCCAAAAACATTCAGTACTTC. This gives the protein CASSLGGLAKNIQYF. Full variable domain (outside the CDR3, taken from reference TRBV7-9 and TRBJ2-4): DTGVSQNPRHKITKRGQNVTFRCDPISEHNRLYWYRQTLGQGPEFLTYFQNEAQLEKSRLLSDRFSAERPKGSFSTLEIQRTEQGDSAMYLCASSLGGLAKNIQYFGAGTRLSVL.

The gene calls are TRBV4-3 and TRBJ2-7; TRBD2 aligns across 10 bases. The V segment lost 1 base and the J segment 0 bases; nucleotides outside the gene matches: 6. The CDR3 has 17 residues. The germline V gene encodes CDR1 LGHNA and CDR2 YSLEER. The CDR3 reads CASSQGTGTSVSYEQYF. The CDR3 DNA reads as TGCGCCAGCAGCCAAGGTACCGGGACTAGCGTCTCCTACGAGCAGTACTTC.

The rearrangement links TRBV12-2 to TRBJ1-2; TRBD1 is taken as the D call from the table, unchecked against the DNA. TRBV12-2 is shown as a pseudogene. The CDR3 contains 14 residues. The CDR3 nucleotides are TGTGAGGGGCTTAGGGTGAATACTAACTATGGCTACACCTTC. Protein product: CEGLRVNTNYGYTF.

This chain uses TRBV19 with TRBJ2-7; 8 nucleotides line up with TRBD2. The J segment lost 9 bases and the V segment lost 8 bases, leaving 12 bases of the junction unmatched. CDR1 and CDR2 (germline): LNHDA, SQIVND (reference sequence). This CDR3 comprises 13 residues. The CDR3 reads CASRGPSGGVQYF. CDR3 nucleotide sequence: TGTGCCAGTCGAGGGCCCTCCGGGGGGGTGCAGTACTTC.

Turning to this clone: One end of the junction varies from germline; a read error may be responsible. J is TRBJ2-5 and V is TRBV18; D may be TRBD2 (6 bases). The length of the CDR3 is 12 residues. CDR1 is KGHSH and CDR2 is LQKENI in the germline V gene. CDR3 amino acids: CASSPPEPLAHF. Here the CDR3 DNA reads TGTGCCAGCTCACCGCCGGAACCACTAGCCCACTTC.

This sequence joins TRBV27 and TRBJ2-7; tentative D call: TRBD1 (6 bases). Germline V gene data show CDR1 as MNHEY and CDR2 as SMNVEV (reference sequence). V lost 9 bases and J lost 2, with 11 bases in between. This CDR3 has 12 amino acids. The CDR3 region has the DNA TGTGCCAGGTTCAGGGGCCCCTACGAGCAGTACTTC. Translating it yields CARFRGPYEQYF.

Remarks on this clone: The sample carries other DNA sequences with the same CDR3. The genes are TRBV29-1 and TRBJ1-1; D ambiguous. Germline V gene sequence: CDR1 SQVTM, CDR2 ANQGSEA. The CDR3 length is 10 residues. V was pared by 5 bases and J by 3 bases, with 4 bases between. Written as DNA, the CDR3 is TGCAGCGTTTTATACACTGAAGCTTTCTTT. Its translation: CSVLYTEAFF.

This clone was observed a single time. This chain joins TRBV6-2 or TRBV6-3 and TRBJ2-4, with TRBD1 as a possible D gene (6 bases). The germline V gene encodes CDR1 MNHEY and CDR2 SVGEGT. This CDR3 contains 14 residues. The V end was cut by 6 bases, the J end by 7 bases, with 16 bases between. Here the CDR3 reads CASSRGGSENIQYF. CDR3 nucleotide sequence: TGTGCCAGCAGCCGAGGGGGTTCGGAGAACATTCAGTACTTC.

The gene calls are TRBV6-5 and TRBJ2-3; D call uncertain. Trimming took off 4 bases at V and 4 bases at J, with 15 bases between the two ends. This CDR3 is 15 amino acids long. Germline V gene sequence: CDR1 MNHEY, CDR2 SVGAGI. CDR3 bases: TGTGCCAGCAGTTTCGATAGCATCCGGGCAGATACGCAGTATTTT. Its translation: CASSFDSIRADTQYF.

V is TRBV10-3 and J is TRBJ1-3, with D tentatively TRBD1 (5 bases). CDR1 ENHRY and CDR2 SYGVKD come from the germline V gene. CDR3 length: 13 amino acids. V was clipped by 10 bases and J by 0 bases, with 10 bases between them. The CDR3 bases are TGTGCCACCGGGGGGATCTCTGGAAACACCATATATTTT. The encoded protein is CATGGISGNTIYF.

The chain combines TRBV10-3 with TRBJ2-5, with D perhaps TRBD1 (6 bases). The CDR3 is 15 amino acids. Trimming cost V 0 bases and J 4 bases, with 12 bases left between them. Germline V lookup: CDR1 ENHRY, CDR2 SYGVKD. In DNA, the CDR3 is TGTGCCATCAGTGAGTCCGGTGCCAGGGGAGAGACCCAGTACTTC. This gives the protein CAISESGARGETQYF.

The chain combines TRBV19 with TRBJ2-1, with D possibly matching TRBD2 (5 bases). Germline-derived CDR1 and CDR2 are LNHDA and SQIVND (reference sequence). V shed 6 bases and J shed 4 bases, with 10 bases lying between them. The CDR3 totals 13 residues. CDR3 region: CASSLGVYNEQFF. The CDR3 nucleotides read TGTGCCAGTAGCCTCGGGGTATACAATGAGCAGTTCTTC.

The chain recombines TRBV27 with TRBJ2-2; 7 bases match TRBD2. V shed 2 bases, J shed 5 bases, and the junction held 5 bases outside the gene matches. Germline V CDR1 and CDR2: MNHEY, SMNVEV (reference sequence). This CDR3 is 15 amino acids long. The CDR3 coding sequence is TGTGCCAGCAGTTTAACCCGGGAGGTTACCGGGGAGCTGTTTTTT. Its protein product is CASSLTREVTGELFF.

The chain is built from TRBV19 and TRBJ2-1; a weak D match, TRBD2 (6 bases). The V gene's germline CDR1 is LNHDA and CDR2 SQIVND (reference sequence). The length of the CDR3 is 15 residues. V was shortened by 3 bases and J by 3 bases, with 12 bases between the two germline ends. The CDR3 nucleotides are TGTGCCAGTAGTATGTCCCTAGCGCTCTACAATGAGCAGTTCTTC. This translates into CASSMSLALYNEQFF.

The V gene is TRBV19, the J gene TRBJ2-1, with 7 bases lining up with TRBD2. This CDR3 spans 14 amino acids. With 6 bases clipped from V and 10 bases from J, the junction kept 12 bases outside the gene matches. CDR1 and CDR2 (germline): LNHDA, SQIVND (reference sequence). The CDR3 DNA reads TGTGCCAGTAGAAGGGAGGGAGGGCCGGCGGAGCAGTTCTTC. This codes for CASRREGGPAEQFF.

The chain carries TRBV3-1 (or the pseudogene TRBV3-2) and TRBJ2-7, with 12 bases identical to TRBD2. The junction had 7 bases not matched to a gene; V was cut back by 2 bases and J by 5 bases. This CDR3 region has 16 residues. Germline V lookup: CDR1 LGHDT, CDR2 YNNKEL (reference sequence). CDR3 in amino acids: CASSQRLAGAYDEQYF. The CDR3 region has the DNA TGTGCCAGCAGCCAAAGACTAGCGGGAGCTTATGACGAGCAGTACTTC.

CDR3 DNA sequence: TGTGCCAGCAGCTTACAGGGGCGGCCCTACGAGCAGTACTTC. Translated: CASSLQGRPYEQYF. The rearrangement uses TRBV7-9 and TRBJ2-7; possible D gene TRBD1, 6 bases. CDR1 and CDR2 (germline): SEHNR, FQNEAQ (reference sequence). The CDR3 is 14 amino acids. Deletions cut 2 bases from V and 2 bases from J, with 10 bases between.

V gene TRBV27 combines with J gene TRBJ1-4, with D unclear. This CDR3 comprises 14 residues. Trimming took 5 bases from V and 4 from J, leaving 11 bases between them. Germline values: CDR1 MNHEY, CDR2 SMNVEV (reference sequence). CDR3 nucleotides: TGTGCCAGCAGTGGGCTTGGCTTTAATGAAAAACTGTTTTTT. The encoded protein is CASSGLGFNEKLFF.

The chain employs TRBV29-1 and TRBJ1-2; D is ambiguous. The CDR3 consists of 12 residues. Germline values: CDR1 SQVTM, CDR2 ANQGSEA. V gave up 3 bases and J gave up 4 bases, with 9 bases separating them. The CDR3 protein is CSVDRVSYGYTF. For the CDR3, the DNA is TGCAGCGTTGACCGTGTTAGCTATGGCTACACCTTC. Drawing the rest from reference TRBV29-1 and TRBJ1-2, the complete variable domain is SAVISQKPSRDICQRGTSLTIQCQVDSQVTMMFWYRQQPGQSLTLIATANQGSEATYESGFVIDKFPISRPNLTFSTLTVSNMSPEDSSIYLCSVDRVSYGYTFGSGTRLTVV.